These 9 T cell receptor beta chains share one sample of origin, sequenced in a study of T cells in localized non-small cell lung cancer. Sequencing used immunoSEQ multiplex PCR; TCRdb keeps in-frame clones, though not all of them. This repertoire shows fewer than 30,000 clones, 86% found once; its top ten account for more than 0.95%. Sequences were derived from peripheral blood, sampled before any cancer treatment. The receptors here all came from a woman between 40 and 69 years old with stage I lung adenocarcinoma.

The chain uses TRBV5-1 and TRBJ2-3, with 10 bases aligning to TRBD1. The CDR3 is 14 residues long. V trimming: 8 bases; J trimming: 1 base; junction bases outside the gene matches: 4. CDR1 and CDR2 from the germline V gene are SGHRS and YFSETQ. CDR3 sequence (DNA): TGCGCCAGTATGACAGGGGGCGGCACAGATACGCAGTATTTT. It encodes CASMTGGGTDTQYF.

The chain combines TRBV7-6 with TRBJ2-2, with 9 bases fitting TRBD2. The germline gives CDR1 SGHVS, CDR2 FNYEAQ. Germline trimming cut 2 bases from V and 2 bases from J; bases unmatched to any gene: 6. The CDR3 contains 17 residues. The CDR3 nucleotides are TGTGCCAGCAGCTTAACTTTAGCGGGGGTAAACACCGGGGAGCTGTTTTTT. Its protein product is CASSLTLAGVNTGELFF.

CDR3 nucleotide sequence: TGTGCCAGCAGCTCCCGAAAGATCGTAGATACGCAGTATTTT. It encodes CASSSRKIVDTQYF. The chain links TRBV7-9 to TRBJ2-3; D uncertain. The CDR3 consists of 14 residues. Germline V lookup: CDR1 SEHNR, CDR2 FQNEAQ (reference sequence). V was cut by 4 bases and J by 5 bases, with 13 bases left in between.

CDR3 loop: CASSLVHSSGNTIYF. CDR3 sequence (DNA): TGTGCCAGCAGTTTAGTCCATTCGTCTGGAAACACCATATATTTT. This chain connects TRBV28 to TRBJ1-3; D is unresolved. Germline CDR1 reads MDHEN; CDR2 reads SYDVKM. V was trimmed by 2 bases and J by 1 base, leaving 9 bases between them. CDR3 size: 15 residues.

The chain has TRBV6-1 and TRBJ2-7; D is possibly TRBD1 (6 bases). CDR3 size: 14 residues. The V end was cut by 6 bases, the J end by 1 base, with 13 bases between. Germline V gives CDR1 MNHNS, CDR2 SASEGT. The CDR3 DNA reads TGTGCCAGCAGCAAGGACAGACTATCCTACGAGCAGTACTTC. Translation gives CASSKDRLSYEQYF.

The J gene is TRBJ2-3, the V gene TRBV9; TRBD2 agrees at 7 bases. The CDR3 totals 15 residues. The V and J ends lost 1 base and 2 bases, in that order; junction bases with no gene match: 4. Germline loops: CDR1 SGDLS, CDR2 YYNGEE. The CDR3 region is CASSVTGGTTDTQYF. The CDR3 bases are TGTGCCAGCAGCGTAACGGGGGGAACCACAGATACGCAGTATTTT.

The rearrangement uses TRBV1 and TRBJ1-1. TRBV1 corresponds to a pseudogene. CDR3 length: 13 residues. CDR3 coding DNA: TGCACCAGCAGCCAAGTTGAGACCCCTGAAGCTTTCTTT. It encodes CTSSQVETPEAFF.

By its share, this clone is medium-sized. The rearrangement joins TRBV19 to TRBJ1-3; D uncertain. Germline loops: CDR1 LNHDA, CDR2 SQIVND (reference sequence). The ends were cut back, 5 bases at V and 1 base at J, with 15 bases in the middle. The CDR3 sequence is 16 residues long. Here the CDR3 reads CASSSARETSGNTIYF. For the CDR3, the DNA is TGTGCCAGTAGTTCCGCGCGGGAGACGTCTGGAAACACCATATATTTT.

The chain recombines TRBV2 with TRBJ2-7, with no clear D. V was clipped by 8 bases and J by 1 base, with 9 bases between them. CDR1 and CDR2 (germline): SNHLY, FYNNEI. There are 12 residues in the CDR3. CDR3 DNA sequence: TGTGCCAGCTCGGTGGGGTCCTACGAGCAGTACTTC. Translation: CASSVGSYEQYF.